The 10 T cell receptor beta chains listed next were all sequenced from one sample in a study of cytomegalovirus exposure and HLA in healthy donors. The study ran its PCR with 60 Vbeta and 13 Jbeta primers. TCRdb keeps only in-frame clones here, not all; method: immunoSEQ multiplex PCR. The repertoire holds over 150,000 clones, with about 77% as singletons. The sequencing input was PBMCs. The receptors here all came from a woman aged 35 to 49 in good health and CMV-seropositive.

The chain is built from TRBV30 and TRBJ1-2, with 11 positions matching TRBD1. Germline lookup yields CDR1 GTSNPN and CDR2 SVGIG (reference sequence). The CDR3 contains 15 residues. V lost 4 bases and J lost 7; bases outside the gene matches: 11. CDR3 in amino acids: CAWTSFPGQGVGYTF. In DNA, the CDR3 is TGTGCCTGGACTTCATTTCCGGGACAGGGGGTTGGCTACACCTTC.

The rearrangement links TRBV2 to TRBJ2-5; 13 bases fit TRBD2. Per germline, CDR1 SNHLY and CDR2 FYNNEI. Trimming removed 5 bases from V and 3 bases from J; junction bases left unmatched: 6. The CDR3 runs 16 residues. CDR3 sequence reads: CASSLRLAGGKETQYF. In DNA form, the CDR3 reads TGTGCCAGCAGTCTTCGACTAGCGGGGGGTAAAGAGACCCAGTACTTC.

This rearrangement joins TRBV6-8 to TRBJ2-7; TRBD2 is a possible D gene (5 bases). Germline V gene data show CDR1 as MNHGY and CDR2 as SAAAGT. The CDR3 spans 13 residues. Trimming removed 8 bases at V and 4 bases at J, with 15 bases between. The CDR3 sequence is CASSLGAPYEQYF. The CDR3, as DNA: TGTGCCAGCTCCCTGGGAGCGCCATACGAGCAGTACTTC.

The chain recombines TRBV9 with TRBJ2-1, with 11 bases lining up with TRBD2. Germline V gives CDR1 SGDLS, CDR2 YYNGEE. V lost 0 bases to trimming and J lost 7 bases; unmatched junction nucleotides: 3. This CDR3 region has 15 residues. CDR3 DNA: TGTGCCAGCAGCGTAGGAACTAGCGGGAGAAATGAGCAGTTCTTC. It yields the protein CASSVGTSGRNEQFF. Supplemented by reference TRBV9 and TRBJ2-1, the full variable domain reads DSGVTQTPKHLITATGQRVTLRCSPRSGDLSVYWYQQSLDQGLQFLIQYYNGEERAKGNILERFSAQQFPDLHSELNLSSLELGDSALYFCASSVGTSGRNEQFFGPGTRLTVL.

The CDR3 DNA reads as TGTGCCAGCAGTCCGATAAGTCTAGCGGGGGTTAAAGAGACCCAGTACTTC. Its translation is CASSPISLAGVKETQYF. V is TRBV27 and J is TRBJ2-5; 10 nucleotides match TRBD2. CDR3 length: 17 amino acids. Trimming cost V 5 bases and J 3 bases; bases outside gene matches: 12. Germline V gene data show CDR1 as MNHEY and CDR2 as SMNVEV (reference sequence).

This clone was detected only a few times. This rearrangement joins TRBV7-9 to TRBJ1-5, with D uncertain. Trimming pared 4 bases from V and 10 bases from J, leaving 8 bases between. Looked up from germline, CDR1 is SEHNR and CDR2 is FQNEAQ (reference sequence). This CDR3 comprises 11 residues. The CDR3 DNA sequence: TGTGCCAGCAGCTCTTCGGGACCCCAGCATTTT. It encodes CASSSSGPQHF. The full variable domain, with the rest looked up from reference TRBV7-9 and TRBJ1-5, is DTGVSQNPRHKITKRGQNVTFRCDPISEHNRLYWYRQTLGQGPEFLTYFQNEAQLEKSRLLSDRFSAERPKGSFSTLEIQRTEQGDSAMYLCASSSSGPQHFGDGTRLSIL.

The chain has TRBV25-1 and TRBJ2-7, with D perhaps TRBD2 (5 bases). This CDR3 is 13 amino acids long. Germline CDR1 MGHDK, CDR2 SYGVNS. Trimming shortened V by 10 bases and J by 0 bases, and 13 bases separated the two germline ends. The CDR3 here is CATQNRDSYEQYF. Here the CDR3 DNA reads TGTGCCACCCAGAACCGGGACTCCTACGAGCAGTACTTC.

The gene calls are TRBV18 and TRBJ2-5; 12 nucleotides match TRBD2. Germline V gene sequence: CDR1 KGHSH, CDR2 LQKENI. Unmatched junction bases numbered 17, after V lost 1 base and J lost 2 bases. The CDR3 totals 21 residues. The CDR3 DNA reads as TGTGCCAGCTCACCACGGAACGCTCGAAGGACTAGCGGGATGGTACAAGAGACCCAGTACTTC. Translating gives CASSPRNARRTSGMVQETQYF.

This clone was counted a single time. Its ends do not fully match the called genes, so a read error is possible. V gene TRBV7-9 combines with J gene TRBJ2-1, with TRBD2 as a possible D gene (6 bases). The V gene's germline CDR1 is SEHNR and CDR2 FQNEAQ (reference sequence). CDR3 length: 12 amino acids. CDR3 sequence reads: CSSRGPAGEQFF. DNA of the CDR3: TGTTCCAGCCGCGGACCGGCGGGGGAGCAGTTCTTC.

The rearrangement joins TRBV2 to TRBJ1-1; D is perhaps TRBD1 (6 bases). The germline gives CDR1 SNHLY, CDR2 FYNNEI. The CDR3 consists of 13 residues. V was trimmed by 5 bases and J by 4 bases, leaving 11 bases between them. CDR3: CASSFQGSTEAFF. DNA of the CDR3: TGTGCCAGCAGTTTTCAGGGGTCCACTGAAGCTTTCTTT.